The rows below give T cell receptor beta chains drawn from one sample of a study of blood T cell repertoires in COVID-19. The protocol was immunoSEQ multiplex PCR, while the TCRdb copy is restricted to in-frame clones and leaves out a portion. The sample lists roughly 500,000 clones; approximately 92% were seen once. The material sequenced was peripheral blood. Receptors were obtained from a man aged 18 to 29 with COVID-19, enrolled during active disease. Both conserved end residues are trimmed from each CDR3.

v_gene: TRBV7-8; j_gene: TRBJ2-1; len: 14; CDR3aa: ASSSPTGSSYNEQF
v_gene: TRBV6-5; j_gene: TRBJ2-1; len: 13; CDR3aa: ASSTLAGGNNEQF
v_gene: TRBV13; j_gene: TRBJ2-6; len: 12; CDR3aa: ASSHSSGANVLT
v_gene: TRBV19; j_gene: TRBJ2-7; len: 11; CDR3aa: ASSMGRTYEQY
v_gene: TRBV19; j_gene: TRBJ2-3; len: 14; CDR3aa: ASSTSGVSRTDTQY
v_gene: TRBV18; j_gene: TRBJ2-2; len: 14; CDR3aa: ASSPSSGSRTGELF
v_gene: TRBV19; j_gene: TRBJ2-3; len: 11; CDR3aa: ASSLAPTDTQY
v_gene: TRBV7-3; j_gene: TRBJ2-5; len: 11; CDR3aa: ASSPGDRETQY
v_gene: TRBV4-1; j_gene: TRBJ1-4; len: 12; CDR3aa: ASSQGQGSEKLF
v_gene: TRBV7-9; j_gene: TRBJ1-1; len: 13; CDR3aa: ASSISGGRNTEAF
v_gene: TRBV5-4; j_gene: TRBJ2-1; len: 13; CDR3aa: ASSPGLAGANEQF
v_gene: TRBV24-1; j_gene: TRBJ2-1; len: 11; CDR3aa: ATEGLALGEQF
v_gene: TRBV11-2; j_gene: TRBJ1-5; len: 12; CDR3aa: ASSLDNSNQPQH
v_gene: TRBV7-9; j_gene: TRBJ2-7; len: 15; CDR3aa: ASSLGKAWSASYEQY
v_gene: TRBV14; j_gene: TRBJ1-1; len: 12; CDR3aa: ASSHRGSYTEAF
v_gene: TRBV6-5; j_gene: TRBJ2-2; len: 13; CDR3aa: ASRLAGGRTGELF
v_gene: TRBV15; j_gene: TRBJ2-7; len: 13; CDR3aa: ATSREASGTHEQY